This TCR beta chain appears in the sequencing data of a study of T cells in Graves' hyperthyroidism and ophthalmopathy. In its sample, this clonotype was seen many times. RNA transcripts provided the source from which TCR beta CDR3 regions were amplified. Using the HTBI primer set, a first-round RT-PCR was run on the TCR CDR3. One entry per CDR3 protein results from TCRdb running MiXCR on the multiplex PCR reads. The sample yields around 700,000 distinct CDR3 sequences, 30% to 40% seen once. Looked up from germline, CDR1 is SGHTA and CDR2 is FQGNSA. The CDR3 consists of 15 residues. V gave up 5 bases and J gave up 9 bases; unmatched junction bases: 10.

This clonotype was sampled from a woman aged 40-49 years with Graves' hyperthyroidism. This chain joins TRBV7-2 and TRBJ1-6, with 7 nucleotides matching TRBD1. The sample comprised blood. Here the CDR3 DNA reads TGTGCCAGCAGCCCAACAGGGGTCCTGGTTTCACCCCTCCACTTT. It translates to CASSPTGVLVSPLHF.